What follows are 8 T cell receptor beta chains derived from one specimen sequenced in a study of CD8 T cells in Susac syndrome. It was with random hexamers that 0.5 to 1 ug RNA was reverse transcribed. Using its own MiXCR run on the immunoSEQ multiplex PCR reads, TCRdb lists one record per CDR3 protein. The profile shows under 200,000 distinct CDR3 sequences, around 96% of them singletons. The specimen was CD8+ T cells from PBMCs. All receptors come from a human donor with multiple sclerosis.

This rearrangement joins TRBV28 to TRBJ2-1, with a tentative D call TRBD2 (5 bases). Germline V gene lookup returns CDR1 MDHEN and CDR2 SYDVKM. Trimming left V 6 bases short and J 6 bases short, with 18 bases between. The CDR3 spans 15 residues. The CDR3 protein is CASRFGWETGNEQFF. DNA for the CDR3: TGTGCCAGCAGGTTCGGGTGGGAGACCGGCAATGAGCAGTTCTTC.

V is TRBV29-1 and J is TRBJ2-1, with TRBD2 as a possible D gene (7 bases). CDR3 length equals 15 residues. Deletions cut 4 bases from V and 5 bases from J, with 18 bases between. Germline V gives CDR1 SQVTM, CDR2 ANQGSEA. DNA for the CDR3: TGCAGCGTTGGTCAATCTAGGGGGGGGCACAATGAGCAGTTCTTC. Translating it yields CSVGQSRGGHNEQFF.

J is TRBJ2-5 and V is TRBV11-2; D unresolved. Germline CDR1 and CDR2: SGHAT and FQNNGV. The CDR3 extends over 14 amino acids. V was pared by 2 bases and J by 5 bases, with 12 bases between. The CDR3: CASSLRAPGETQYF. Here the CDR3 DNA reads TGTGCCAGCAGCTTACGGGCCCCCGGGGAGACCCAGTACTTC. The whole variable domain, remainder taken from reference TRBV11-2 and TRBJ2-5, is EAGVAQSPRYKIIEKRQSVAFWCNPISGHATLYWYQQILGQGPKLLIQFQNNGVVDDSQLPKDRFSAERLKGVDSTLKIQPAKLEDSAVYLCASSLRAPGETQYFGPGTRLLVL.

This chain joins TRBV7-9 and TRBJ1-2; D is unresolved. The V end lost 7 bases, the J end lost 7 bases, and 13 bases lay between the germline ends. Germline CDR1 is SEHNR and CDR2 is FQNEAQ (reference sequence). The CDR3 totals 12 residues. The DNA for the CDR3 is TGTGCCAGCACCATTCCGGGAGGTGGCTACACCTTC. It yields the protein CASTIPGGGYTF.

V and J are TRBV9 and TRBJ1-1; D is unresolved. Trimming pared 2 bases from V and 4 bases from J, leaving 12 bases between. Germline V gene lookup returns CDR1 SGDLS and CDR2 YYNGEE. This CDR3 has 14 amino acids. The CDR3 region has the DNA TGTGCCAGCAGCGTCTCGGGATCAGGCACTGAAGCTTTCTTT. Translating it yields CASSVSGSGTEAFF.

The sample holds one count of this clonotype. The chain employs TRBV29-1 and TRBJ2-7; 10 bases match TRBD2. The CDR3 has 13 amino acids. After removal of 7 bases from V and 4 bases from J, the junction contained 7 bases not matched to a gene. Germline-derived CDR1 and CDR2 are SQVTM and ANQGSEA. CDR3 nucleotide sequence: TGCAGCGCCGAGGCTAGCGGGAGTTACGAGCAGTACTTC. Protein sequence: CSAEASGSYEQYF.

This CDR3 reads CSASSSGVPYEQYF. The CDR3 DNA sequence: TGCAGTGCTAGCTCTAGCGGGGTCCCCTACGAGCAGTACTTC. The rearrangement joins TRBV20-1 to TRBJ2-7; TRBD2 matches 9 bases. The V segment lost 3 bases and the J segment 2 bases; nucleotides outside the gene matches: 5. This CDR3 comprises 14 residues. Germline V gives CDR1 DFQATT, CDR2 SNEGSKA (reference sequence).

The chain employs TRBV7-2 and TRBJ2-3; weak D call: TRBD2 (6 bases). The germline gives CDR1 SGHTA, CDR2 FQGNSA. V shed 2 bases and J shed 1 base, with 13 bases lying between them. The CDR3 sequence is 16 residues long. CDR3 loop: CASSLTWTIRTDTQYF. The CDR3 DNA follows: TGTGCCAGCAGCTTAACTTGGACTATACGCACAGATACGCAGTATTTT.